This T cell receptor beta chain came from a study of T cell responses to AZD1222 COVID-19 vaccine. Broader study findings: Most donors were white British, females outnumbered males, and clonal diversity was possibly underestimated.

This clone was seen a handful of times. Its antigen is not known. Profiling relied on immunoSEQ multiplex PCR, and the TCRdb table lists in-frame clones only, not all of them. The sample carries some 170,000 clones, more than 80% recorded once. The clonotype was recovered from an adult who received the MenACWY meningococcal vaccine as a control. The sample in question was peripheral blood, obtained 28 days after the second dose of the MenACWY control vaccine.

DNA for the CDR3: TGTGCCAGTAGTGGGGATCGGGGGATGAACACTGAAGCTTTCTTT. Translating gives CASSGDRGMNTEAFF. V gene TRBV19 combines with J gene TRBJ1-1; D is possibly TRBD1 (5 bases). CDR3 length: 15 amino acids. V lost 5 bases and J 0 bases, leaving 13 bases between the germline ends. Germline CDR1 and CDR2: LNHDA and SQIVND (reference sequence).